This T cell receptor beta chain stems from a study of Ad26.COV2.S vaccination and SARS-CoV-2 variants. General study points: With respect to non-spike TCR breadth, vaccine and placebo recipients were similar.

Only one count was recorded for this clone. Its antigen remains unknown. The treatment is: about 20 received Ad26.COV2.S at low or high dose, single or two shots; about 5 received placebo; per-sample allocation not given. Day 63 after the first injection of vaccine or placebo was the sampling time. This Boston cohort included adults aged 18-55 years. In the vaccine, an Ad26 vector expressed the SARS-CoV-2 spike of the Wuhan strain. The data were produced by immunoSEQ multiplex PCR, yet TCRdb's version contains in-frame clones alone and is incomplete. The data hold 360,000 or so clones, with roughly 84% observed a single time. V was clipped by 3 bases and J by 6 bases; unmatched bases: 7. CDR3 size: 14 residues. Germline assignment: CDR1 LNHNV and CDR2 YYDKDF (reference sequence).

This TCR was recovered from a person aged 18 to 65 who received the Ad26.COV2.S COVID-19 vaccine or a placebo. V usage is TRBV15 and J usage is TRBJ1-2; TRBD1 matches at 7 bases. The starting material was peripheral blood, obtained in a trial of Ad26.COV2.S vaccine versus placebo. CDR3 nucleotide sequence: TGTGCCACCAGCAGGTCAGGGACAGCTCATGGCTACACCTTC. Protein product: CATSRSGTAHGYTF.